The next 27 T cell receptor beta chains were all read from a single sample in a study of post-analysis software for immune sequencing data. Study results and caveats: A few TRBV segments appeared more often in patients than in controls, and TRBV5-6, TRBV5-1 and TRBV20-1 were among these.

These receptors' targets are unknown. Built from TCR beta cDNA, the libraries had unique molecular identifiers in them. TCRdb independently ran MiXCR on the PCR reads; one entry per CDR3 protein. The sample has around 440,000 distinct CDR3 sequences, around 40% seen once. The sample comprised blood. Receptor source: a girl aged 10-17 years with multiple sclerosis.

This clonotype was counted between two and nine times. The rearrangement joins TRBV7-3 to TRBJ2-3, with a weak D call TRBD1 (5 bases). V lost 3 bases and J lost 3, with 10 bases in between. Germline CDR1 and CDR2: SGHTA and FQGTGA. This CDR3 is built from 14 residues. The CDR3 region has the DNA TGTGCCAGCAGCTTTCAGGGAAGGACAGATACGCAGTATTTT. Its translation is CASSFQGRTDTQYF.

This clonotype was seen a handful of times. This chain links TRBV7-9 with TRBJ2-7; tentatively, D is TRBD2 (5 bases). Germline loops: CDR1 SEHNR, CDR2 FQNEAQ (reference sequence). Trimming stripped 3 bases from V and 5 bases from J, with 14 bases between. The CDR3 has 14 amino acids. CDR3 sequence (DNA): TGTGCCAGCAGCTTTGAGGAGGAGGAGCACGAGCAGTACTTC. This codes for CASSFEEEEHEQYF.

The gene calls are TRBV6-2 or TRBV6-3 and TRBJ1-4; D gene unclear. V lost 4 bases to trimming and J lost 5 bases, with 11 bases between them. The CDR3 runs to 14 residues. CDR1 and CDR2 (germline): MNHEY, SVGEGT. The CDR3 region is CASSSRTGNEKLFF. CDR3 sequence (DNA): TGTGCCAGCAGTTCGAGGACGGGGAATGAAAAACTGTTTTTT.

The chain employs TRBV27 and TRBJ2-7, with 15 nucleotides matching TRBD2. J was trimmed by 2 bases and V by 2 bases; bases with no gene match: 13. Germline V lookup: CDR1 MNHEY, CDR2 SMNVEV (reference sequence). The CDR3 is 20 residues long. This chain's CDR3 is CASSLPQGTSGRKPTYEQYF. The DNA of the CDR3 is TGTGCCAGCAGTTTACCCCAAGGGACTAGCGGGAGGAAACCAACCTACGAGCAGTACTTC.

This chain links TRBV29-1 with TRBJ1-1; 7 nucleotides match TRBD1. With V trimmed by 3 bases and J by 1 base, 5 bases remained unmatched. There are 14 residues in the CDR3. Germline assignment: CDR1 SQVTM and CDR2 ANQGSEA. CDR3 in DNA: TGCAGCGTTGATAGGGGGCGAACGAACACTGAAGCTTTCTTT. As protein: CSVDRGRTNTEAFF. Looking up the rest from reference TRBV29-1 and TRBJ1-1 gives the full variable domain: SAVISQKPSRDICQRGTSLTIQCQVDSQVTMMFWYRQQPGQSLTLIATANQGSEATYESGFVIDKFPISRPNLTFSTLTVSNMSPEDSSIYLCSVDRGRTNTEAFFGQGTRLTVV.

This clonotype was counted between two and nine times. J is TRBJ1-2 and V is TRBV12-3 or TRBV12-4, with D possibly being TRBD1 (6 bases). The CDR3 loop spans 13 amino acids. V was clipped by 5 bases and J by 2 bases, with 9 bases between them. CDR3 amino acids: CASSTGQNYGYTF. As DNA, the CDR3 is TGTGCCAGCAGTACCGGACAGAACTATGGCTACACCTTC.

This clonotype was counted a few times. V and J are TRBV28 and TRBJ1-1; perhaps TRBD1 as D (6 bases). Germline V gene lookup returns CDR1 MDHEN and CDR2 SYDVKM. V dropped 2 bases and J dropped 3 bases, with 19 bases sitting between them. The CDR3 spans 17 residues. The CDR3 sequence is CASSLALNGGADTEAFF. The CDR3 DNA reads TGTGCCAGCAGTTTAGCCCTAAACGGGGGCGCGGACACTGAAGCTTTCTTT.

J is TRBJ2-2 and V is TRBV7-2; perhaps D is TRBD1 or TRBD2 (5 bases each). The CDR3 extends over 17 amino acids. V lost 5 bases and J 6 bases, leaving 22 bases between the germline ends. From germline, CDR1 is SGHTA and CDR2 FQGNSA. CDR3 amino acids: CASSRTWGRTSPGELFF. CDR3 nucleotides: TGTGCCAGCAGCCGGACATGGGGACGGACCTCCCCCGGGGAGCTGTTTTTT.

The V and J genes are TRBV28 and TRBJ1-5; the match to TRBD1 covers 7 bases. J gave up 7 bases and V 6 bases, and 12 bases lay outside the gene matches. The V gene's germline CDR1 is MDHEN and CDR2 SYDVKM. The CDR3 has 15 residues. The CDR3 is CASSLPGQGVQPQHF. DNA of the CDR3: TGTGCCAGCAGCCTTCCAGGGCAGGGGGTCCAGCCCCAGCATTTT. Variable domain in full (rest from reference TRBV28 and TRBJ1-5): DVKVTQSSRYLVKRTGEKVFLECVQDMDHENMFWYRQDPGLGLRLIYFSYDVKMKEKGDIPEGYSVSREKKERFSLILESASTNQTSMYLCASSLPGQGVQPQHFGDGTRLSIL.

The genes are TRBV20-1 and TRBJ1-2, with D uncertain. Trimming shortened V by 0 bases and J by 2 bases, and 13 bases separated the two germline ends. Per the germline V gene, CDR1 is DFQATT and CDR2 is SNEGSKA (reference sequence). The CDR3 runs 15 residues. DNA for the CDR3: TGCAGTGCTAGAGATCACCCAGGAGAAAACTATGGCTACACCTTC. Protein product: CSARDHPGENYGYTF.

The J gene is TRBJ2-1, the V gene TRBV12-3 or TRBV12-4, with 10 bases lining up with TRBD2. The CDR3 has 17 residues. Trimming removed 4 bases from V and 4 bases from J; junction bases left unmatched: 10. CDR3 nucleotides: TGTGCCAGCAGTTCTACCCGGACTAGCGGTTTATACAATGAGCAGTTCTTC. Translating it yields CASSSTRTSGLYNEQFF.

This clonotype has a handful of counts. The chain has TRBV4-2 and TRBJ2-5; 10 positions match TRBD2. The ends lost 4 bases at V and 5 bases at J; junction bases unmatched: 7. Germline V gives CDR1 LGHNA, CDR2 YNFKEQ. CDR3 length equals 15 residues. In DNA form, the CDR3 reads TGTGCCAGCAGCCCGGCTAGCGGGAGTGGGGAGACCCAGTACTTC. Encoded protein: CASSPASGSGETQYF.

In this sample, this clonotype turned up a few times. One junction end does not reproduce the germline sequence, and a read error may be involved. J is TRBJ2-3 and V is TRBV3-1; perhaps TRBD2 as D (7 bases). The CDR3 has 14 residues. Germline values: CDR1 LGHDT, CDR2 YNNKEL (reference sequence). The CDR3 protein is CASNQGGARDTQYF. The CDR3 DNA sequence: TGTGCCAGCAACCAAGGGGGGGCACGAGATACGCAGTATTTT.

The chain employs TRBV20-1 and TRBJ2-1; 7 bases line up with TRBD1. Unmatched junction bases numbered 15, after V lost 3 bases and J lost 4 bases. Germline values: CDR1 DFQATT, CDR2 SNEGSKA (reference sequence). This CDR3 has 17 amino acids. For the CDR3, the DNA is TGCAGTGCTAGTCCGCCCCGGGACAGTCAAAGGTACAATGAGCAGTTCTTC. Its protein is CSASPPRDSQRYNEQFF.

This clonotype was counted only a few times. The chain combines TRBV5-1 with TRBJ2-5; D not resolved. Germline lookup yields CDR1 SGHRS and CDR2 YFSETQ. This CDR3 is built from 17 residues. Trimming left V 1 base short and J 7 bases short, with 23 bases between. Written as DNA, the CDR3 is TGCGCCAGCAGCTTGCTGGTAGGACGAGAAGGCCTCGGGACCCAGTACTTC. Amino acid sequence: CASSLLVGREGLGTQYF.

The V and J genes are TRBV20-1 and TRBJ2-1; 14 positions match TRBD2. V shed 4 bases, J shed 9 bases, and the junction held 5 bases outside the gene matches. This CDR3 is built from 14 residues. Germline V gives CDR1 DFQATT, CDR2 SNEGSKA (reference sequence). The CDR3, as DNA: TGCAGTGCTACAGAGACTAGCGGGAGGGGTGAGCAGTTCTTC. It translates to CSATETSGRGEQFF.

This clonotype was picked up a small number of times. This sequence joins TRBV20-1 and TRBJ1-2; D might be TRBD1 (5 bases). The CDR3 length is 13 residues. Germline lookup yields CDR1 DFQATT and CDR2 SNEGSKA (reference sequence). Deletions cut 3 bases from V and 2 bases from J, with 10 bases between. The CDR3 DNA follows: TGCAGTGCTAGTGTCAGGGAAAACTATGGCTACACCTTC. Amino acids: CSASVRENYGYTF.

This chain connects TRBV15 to TRBJ2-1; 8 nucleotides match TRBD2. The J segment lost 9 bases and the V segment lost 0 bases, leaving 4 bases of the junction unmatched. The CDR3 consists of 14 residues. The V gene's germline CDR1 is LNHNV and CDR2 YYDKDF (reference sequence). The DNA of the CDR3 is TGTGCCACCAGCAGAGAAGCGCGGGAGGCTGAGCAGTTCTTC. It encodes CATSREAREAEQFF.

This clonotype was counted between two and nine times. V gene TRBV9 combines with J gene TRBJ2-7; 9 bases agree with TRBD1. Germline V CDR1 and CDR2: SGDLS, YYNGEE. The CDR3 totals 16 residues. J lost 0 bases, V lost 0 bases, and 4 bases had no gene match. The CDR3 here is CASSVGGTGSSYEQYF. The CDR3 coding sequence is TGTGCCAGCAGCGTAGGGGGGACAGGGAGCTCCTACGAGCAGTACTTC.

J is TRBJ2-5 and V is TRBV24-1, with D possibly matching TRBD1 (5 bases). The CDR3 length is 14 residues. Trimming pared 2 bases from V and 7 bases from J, leaving 13 bases between. Germline V gives CDR1 KGHDR, CDR2 SFDVKD. CDR3 amino acids: CATSDSKGLGTQYF. CDR3 in DNA: TGTGCCACCAGTGATTCAAAGGGGCTGGGGACCCAGTACTTC.

The chain couples TRBV28 to TRBJ2-1; TRBD2 agrees at 11 bases. The CDR3 sequence is 17 residues long. V shed 4 bases, J shed 3 bases, and the junction held 8 bases outside the gene matches. Germline V gene sequence: CDR1 MDHEN, CDR2 SYDVKM. The CDR3 protein is CASSSTSGTSGYNEQFF. CDR3 DNA sequence: TGTGCCAGCAGTTCTACCTCCGGGACTAGCGGCTACAATGAGCAGTTCTTC.

The chain has TRBV20-1 and TRBJ2-7; D is possibly TRBD1 or TRBD2 (5 bases each). V lost 3 bases, J lost 2 bases, and 8 bases lay in between. Germline V gives CDR1 DFQATT, CDR2 SNEGSKA (reference sequence). CDR3 length equals 12 residues. CDR3 DNA sequence: TGCAGTGCTAGCGGGACCCCCTACGAGCAGTACTTC. It encodes CSASGTPYEQYF.

This chain joins TRBV6-1 and TRBJ1-2; possible D gene TRBD1, 5 bases. CDR3 length equals 16 residues. Trimming pared 3 bases from V and 8 bases from J, leaving 22 bases between. Germline CDR1 is MNHNS and CDR2 is SASEGT. The DNA of the CDR3 is TGTGCCAGCAGTGACCACGAGACAGCGGCGGCTAGAGGCTACACCTTC. It is translated as CASSDHETAAARGYTF.

The J gene is TRBJ2-7, the V gene TRBV20-1; a possible D gene is TRBD1 (6 bases). This CDR3 contains 14 residues. The V end was cut by 8 bases, the J end by 0 bases, with 17 bases between. Germline V gene lookup returns CDR1 DFQATT and CDR2 SNEGSKA (reference sequence). The CDR3 region has the DNA TGCAGTACCCTTATGACAGGCGTCTCCTACGAGCAGTACTTC. Its translation: CSTLMTGVSYEQYF.

This clonotype has only a few counts. The genes are TRBV12-3 or TRBV12-4 and TRBJ1-1; 7 positions match TRBD1. The ends lost 5 bases at V and 1 base at J; junction bases unmatched: 7. This CDR3 spans 15 amino acids. This chain's CDR3 is CASSPGDRPNTEAFF. CDR3 coding DNA: TGTGCCAGCAGTCCCGGGGACAGACCGAACACTGAAGCTTTCTTT.

V and J are TRBV6-6 and TRBJ1-5; D ambiguous. Germline V gene lookup returns CDR1 MNHNY and CDR2 SVGAGI (reference sequence). The V end lost 2 bases, the J end lost 3 bases, and 11 bases lay between the germline ends. This CDR3 region has 15 residues. The CDR3 region is CASSYRPGFNQPQHF. DNA for the CDR3: TGTGCCAGCAGTTACCGGCCCGGATTCAATCAGCCCCAGCATTTT.

The chain joins TRBV6-2 or TRBV6-3 to TRBJ2-2; 9 nucleotides line up with TRBD2. V lost 6 bases to trimming and J lost 1 base; unmatched junction nucleotides: 6. This CDR3 has 16 amino acids. Per the germline V gene, CDR1 is MNHEY and CDR2 is SVGEGT. This CDR3 reads CASSRTTSGNTGELFF. CDR3 bases: TGTGCCAGCAGCCGAACGACTAGCGGGAACACCGGGGAGCTGTTTTTT.